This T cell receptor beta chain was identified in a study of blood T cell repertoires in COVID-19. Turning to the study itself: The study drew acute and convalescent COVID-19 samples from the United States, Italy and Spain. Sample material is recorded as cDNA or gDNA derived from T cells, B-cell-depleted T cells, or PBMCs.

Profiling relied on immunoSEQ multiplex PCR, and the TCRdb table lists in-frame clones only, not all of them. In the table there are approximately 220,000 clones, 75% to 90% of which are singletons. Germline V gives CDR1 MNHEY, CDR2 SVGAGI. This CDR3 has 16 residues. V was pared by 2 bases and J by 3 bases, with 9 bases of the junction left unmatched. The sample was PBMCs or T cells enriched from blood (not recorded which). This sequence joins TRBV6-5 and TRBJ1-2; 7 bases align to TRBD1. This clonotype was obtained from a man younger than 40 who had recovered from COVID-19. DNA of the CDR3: TGTGCCAGCAGTTACCGCAGGGGGAGATGGGACTATGGCTACACCTTC. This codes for CASSYRRGRWDYGYTF.